There are many counts of the clone carrying this TCR beta chain. What it binds is not known. One junction end does not reproduce the germline sequence, and a read error may be involved. These data are taken from a study of neurological immune-mediated disorders. TCRdb re-called the 5' RACE reads with MiXCR, one entry per CDR3 protein. The sample lists 84,000 or so distinct CDR3 sequences, about 13% occurring once. Time point noted: longitudinal time-point 2. Germline assignment: CDR1 SGHRS and CDR2 YFSETQ. The CDR3 spans 13 residues. Points from the study as a whole: The expanded clones of different subjects shared no CDR3 amino acid sequences (suggesting private repertoires in all groups).

The V call is TRBV5-1, the J call TRBJ2-1; D is uncertain. Sequencing was performed on PBMCs. The receptor's source is a female donor with HTLV-1-associated myelopathy (HAM/TSP). CDR3 nucleotides: TGCGCCAGCAGCCCGGTCTCCAACAATGAGCAGTTCTTC. Amino acids: CASSPVSNNEQFF. Supplemented by reference TRBV5-1 and TRBJ2-1, the full variable domain reads KAGVTQTPRYLIKTRGQQVTLSCSPISGHRSVSWYQQTPGQGLQFLFEYFSETQRNKGNFPGRFSGRQFSNSRSEMNVSTLELGDSALYLCASSPVSNNEQFFGPGTRLTVL.